This entry is about one T cell receptor (beta chain). Produced via immunoSEQ multiplex PCR; TCRdb's table is partial and in-frame only. The sample contains approximately 82,000 clones, more than 80% of which appear only once. These data originate in a study of OX40 agonist ivuxolimab in advanced cancers. V lost 4 bases and J lost 2, with 9 bases in between. This CDR3 is 13 amino acids long. Sequencing was performed on CD4+ or CD8+ T cells sorted from blood, taken in a trial of the OX40 agonist ivuxolimab. This sequence was found in an adult with an advanced solid tumor such as melanoma, head and neck, liver or kidney cancer. The V and J genes are TRBV23-1 and TRBJ2-7; D gene uncertain. TRBV23-1 is given ORF status, its function remaining uncertain. The CDR3 nucleotides are TGCGCCAGCAGTCCCGGGCCTACCTACGAGCAGTACTTC. Amino acids: CASSPGPTYEQYF.